These 25 T cell receptor beta chains share one sample of origin, sequenced in a study of metastatic and nonmetastatic thyroid tumors. TCRdb used MiXCR to call clones anew from the PCR reads. Among 12,000 or so clones listed, over 20% were seen once. No treatment had been given to any patient before thyroid surgery. The sample taken for sequencing was adjacent normal tissue. These receptors were taken from a female donor with papillary thyroid cancer or a benign thyroid nodule (not recorded which). Some clones in this sample may be carry-over from other donors' samples.

This clone was seen more than once but under ten times. J is TRBJ1-1 and V is TRBV28; possibly TRBD1 for D (6 bases). CDR1 is MDHEN, CDR2 SYDVKM, per germline. Trimming took off 6 bases at V and 0 bases at J, with 11 bases between the two ends. The CDR3 has 14 amino acids. In DNA, the CDR3 is TGTGCCAGCAGACTAGGGGGTTTGAACACTGAAGCTTTCTTT. It specifies CASRLGGLNTEAFF.

By share, this clone ranks as medium-sized. Other DNA sequences in the sample encode the same CDR3. The chain uses TRBV11-2 and TRBJ1-1; D unclear. Germline-derived CDR1 and CDR2 are SGHAT and FQNNGV. Trimming left V 5 bases short and J 0 bases short, with 10 bases between. This CDR3 comprises 14 residues. The CDR3 protein is CASSQNTMNTEAFF. The CDR3 DNA reads as TGTGCCAGCAGCCAAAATACTATGAACACTGAAGCTTTCTTT.

This clone has just a few counts. This rearrangement joins TRBV20-1 to TRBJ2-5; the D is unclear. This CDR3 comprises 15 residues. V lost 3 bases, J lost 5 bases, and 19 bases lay in between. Germline assignment: CDR1 DFQATT and CDR2 SNEGSKA (reference sequence). CDR3 DNA: TGCAGTGCTAGGCCGTTCGGCTTAGCAGGCGAGACCCAGTACTTC. As protein: CSARPFGLAGETQYF.

On this clone: Without the conserved terminal phenylalanine or tryptophan, this CDR3 likely stems from a read error. CDR3 amino acids: CGSVPSGCGQPQHV. CDR3 coding DNA: TGTGGCAGTGTCCCCTCGGGGTGCGGCCAGCCCCAGCATGTT. This rearrangement joins TRBV19 to TRBJ1-5; D not resolved. Germline CDR1 reads LNHDA; CDR2 reads SQIVND (reference sequence). The CDR3 extends over 14 amino acids.

The table lists this clone with many counts. An end of the junction does not agree with germline; a read error may underlie this. The chain joins TRBV11-2 to TRBJ1-5, with TRBD1 matching 12 bases. This CDR3 has 15 amino acids. Germline CDR1 and CDR2: SGHAT and FQNNGV. CDR3 amino acids: CASSPGTGGLQPRHF. As DNA, the CDR3 is TGTGCCAGCAGCCCAGGGACAGGGGGCCTTCAGCCCCGGCATTTT.

This clone was seen at least ten times. J is TRBJ2-7 and V is TRBV30, with TRBD1 matching 9 bases. Trimming cost V 2 bases and J 0 bases; bases outside gene matches: 2. The CDR3 covers 14 residues. Per the germline V gene, CDR1 is GTSNPN and CDR2 is SVGIG (reference sequence). The CDR3 sequence is CAWSRTGDSYEQYF. The DNA of the CDR3 is TGTGCCTGGAGTCGGACAGGGGACTCCTACGAGCAGTACTTC.

By sample share, this clone is medium-sized (0.01 to 0.1%). V usage is TRBV6-1 and J usage is TRBJ2-1; a possible D gene is TRBD2 (6 bases). The germline V gene has CDR1 MNHNS and CDR2 SASEGT. CDR3 length: 15 residues. V was pared by 6 bases and J by 3 bases, with 15 bases between. This CDR3 is CASSPGGNDYNEQFF. The CDR3 coding sequence is TGTGCCAGCAGCCCCGGGGGAAACGACTACAATGAGCAGTTCTTC.

This clone has a count of ten or more. The CDR3 bases are TGTGCCAGCAGCACGTTTACGGAGCAGTACTTC. Its translation is CASSTFTEQYF. J is TRBJ2-7 and V is TRBV5-5, with no clear D. CDR1 is SGHKS and CDR2 is YYEKEE in the germline V gene (reference sequence). The CDR3 is made up of 11 amino acids. V lost 4 bases, J lost 7 bases, and 9 bases lay in between.

Ten or more counts support this clone. A junction boundary mismatches the germline segment, possibly from a read error. The chain joins TRBV29-1 to TRBJ1-1; a possible D gene is TRBD1 (6 bases). Germline V gene data show CDR1 as SQVTM and CDR2 as ANQGSEA. There are 13 residues in the CDR3. In nucleotides, the CDR3 is TGCAGCGACGACTACCAGGGGAACCCTGAAGCTTTCTTT. Residues: CSDDYQGNPEAFF.

The chain joins TRBV19 to TRBJ2-3; 9 positions match TRBD2. Germline V gives CDR1 LNHDA, CDR2 SQIVND (reference sequence). After removal of 0 bases from V and 2 bases from J, the junction contained 6 bases not matched to a gene. This CDR3 has 17 amino acids. The CDR3 bases are TGTGCCAGTAGTATAGAGGCTAGCGGGACAATCACAGATACGCAGTATTTT. It is translated as CASSIEASGTITDTQYF.

Concerning this clone: A read error may account for a junction end that differs from germline. CDR3 sequence: CASSLDAGAPTEDF. The CDR3 bases are TGTGCCAGCAGCTTAGACGCGGGCGCTCCCACTGAGGACTTC. The rearrangement links TRBV7-2 to TRBJ2-7, with a weak D call TRBD2 (5 bases). CDR1 SGHTA and CDR2 FQGNSA come from the germline V gene. The CDR3 runs to 14 residues.

The genes are TRBV27 and TRBJ2-7; D is ambiguous. Per germline, CDR1 MNHEY and CDR2 SMNVEV (reference sequence). The CDR3 runs 13 residues. Between the trimmed V and J ends, which lost 3 bases and 6 bases, there was a span of 12 bases. The CDR3 DNA sequence: TGTGCCAGCAGTTTGACCCCCCTTCGCGAGCAGTACTTC. Encoded protein: CASSLTPLREQYF.

The V gene is TRBV6-1, the J gene TRBJ1-6, with 9 positions matching TRBD1. Trimming removed 5 bases from V and 7 bases from J; junction bases left unmatched: 6. The CDR3 contains 15 residues. The germline CDR1 and CDR2 sequences are MNHNS and SASEGT. This CDR3 reads CASSMGTGRNSPLHF. The CDR3 nucleotides read TGTGCCAGCAGTATGGGGACAGGGAGGAATTCACCCCTCCACTTT.

This clone was seen repeatedly, ten times or more. A much larger clone is a single base away; this may be a read error. The chain uses TRBV11-1 and TRBJ2-3, with TRBD1 as a possible D gene (6 bases). CDR3 length: 15 residues. CDR1 and CDR2 (germline): SGHAT, FQDESV (reference sequence). Deletions cut 4 bases from V and 0 bases from J, with 11 bases between. The CDR3 reads CASSSLDSSTDTQYF. CDR3 in DNA: TGTGCCAGCAGCTCCTTGGACAGTAGCACAGATACGCAGTATTTT.

With regard to this clone: This likely comes from a read error, as the CDR3 has no conserved phenylalanine or tryptophan at its end. The rearrangement links TRBV28 to TRBJ1-1, with D unclear. From germline, CDR1 is MDHEN and CDR2 SYDVKM. This CDR3 is 16 amino acids long. The ends were cut back, 3 bases at V and 1 base at J, with 15 bases in the middle. CDR3 sequence (DNA): TGTGCCAGCAGTTTTAGCAGGTGGCTAAGGAACACTGAAGCTTTCCTT. Residues: CASSFSRWLRNTEAFL.

This clone is classed as medium-sized. The chain combines TRBV10-3 with TRBJ2-3, with 8 bases aligning to TRBD2. Trimming removed 10 bases from V and 4 bases from J; junction bases left unmatched: 10. Germline V lookup: CDR1 ENHRY, CDR2 SYGVKD. CDR3 length: 14 amino acids. CDR3 in amino acids: CATRGGDGPDTQYF. As DNA, the CDR3 is TGTGCCACCCGGGGGGGAGATGGGCCAGATACGCAGTATTTT.

The rearrangement uses TRBV10-3 and TRBJ1-2; no firm D call. CDR3 length: 16 residues. Looked up from germline, CDR1 is ENHRY and CDR2 is SYGVKD. The ends were cut back, 5 bases at V and 2 bases at J, with 18 bases in the middle. CDR3 region: CAISPPFAATNYGYTF. In nucleotides, the CDR3 is TGTGCCATCAGTCCACCCTTCGCAGCCACCAACTATGGCTACACCTTC.

Relative to its sample, this clone is medium-sized (0.01 to 0.1%). The chain couples TRBV5-1 to TRBJ2-7; 7 nucleotides agree with TRBD2. CDR1 SGHRS and CDR2 YFSETQ come from the germline V gene. The junction had 9 bases not matched to a gene; V was cut back by 0 bases and J by 6 bases. The CDR3 covers 15 residues. CDR3 sequence (DNA): TGCGCCAGCAGCTTGGGGGACTACAGCTCTAGCGAGCAGTACTTC. This sequence encodes CASSLGDYSSSEQYF.

The chain joins TRBV20-1 to TRBJ1-5, with 7 bases identical to TRBD1. Germline V lookup: CDR1 DFQATT, CDR2 SNEGSKA (reference sequence). Unmatched junction bases numbered 3, after V lost 4 bases and J lost 3 bases. The CDR3 runs to 13 residues. The CDR3 nucleotides read TGCAGTGCTACCGGACAGGACAATCAGCCCCAGCATTTT. This sequence encodes CSATGQDNQPQHF.

Concerning this clone itself: One end of the junction is discordant with germline, which a read error may explain. The chain employs TRBV19 and TRBJ2-7; weak D call: TRBD1 (6 bases). The CDR3 has 14 residues. Germline V gene lookup returns CDR1 LNHDA and CDR2 SQIVND (reference sequence). CDR3 in DNA: TGTGCCAGTAGAGATGGGACACGCTCCTACGAGCATTACTTC. This encodes CASRDGTRSYEHYF.

This clone was recorded many times. A much larger clone differs by one base, so this may be a read error. Other DNA sequences within the sample encode an identical CDR3. This chain links TRBV20-1 with TRBJ2-5, with a weak D call TRBD1 (6 bases). The CDR3 sequence is 13 residues long. Trimming left V 4 bases short and J 5 bases short, with 14 bases between. Germline CDR1 is DFQATT and CDR2 is SNEGSKA (reference sequence). CDR3 protein: CSATGARQETQYF. DNA for the CDR3: TGCAGTGCTACAGGGGCTCGCCAGGAGACCCAGTACTTC.

With regard to this clone: Compared with germline, one end of the junction differs, possibly owing to a read error. V is TRBV5-1 and J is TRBJ2-3, with 7 positions matching TRBD1. Germline-derived CDR1 and CDR2 are SGHRS and YFSETQ. This CDR3 has 16 amino acids. In DNA form, the CDR3 reads TGCGCTAGCAGCTTCACCGGGACAGTGCGGACAGATACGCAGTATTTT. Encoded protein: CASSFTGTVRTDTQYF. The variable domain in full, with the rest retrieved from reference TRBV5-1 and TRBJ2-3, is KAGVTQTPRYLIKTRGQQVTLSCSPISGHRSVSWYQQTPGQGLQFLFEYFSETQRNKGNFPGRFSGRQFSNSRSEMNVSTLELGDSALYLCASSFTGTVRTDTQYFGPGTRLTVL.

The chain carries TRBV20-1 and TRBJ2-4; D is perhaps TRBD2 (6 bases). This CDR3 is built from 16 residues. CDR1 DFQATT and CDR2 SNEGSKA come from the germline V gene (reference sequence). V was pared by 6 bases and J by 9 bases, with 27 bases between. In DNA, the CDR3 is TGCAGTGCCAGACTAGGCGGGTTCGTAGACATAATCATTCAGTACTTC. Its translation: CSARLGGFVDIIIQYF.

This clone was counted a single time. The V gene is TRBV5-1, the J gene TRBJ2-1; 13 nucleotides align to TRBD2. Trimming at V came to 4 bases and at J to 4 bases, leaving 2 bases not matched to a gene. Germline loops: CDR1 SGHRS, CDR2 YFSETQ. The CDR3 runs to 15 residues. CDR3 bases: TGCGCCAGCAGCAAGGGACTAGCGGGGTACAATGAGCAGTTCTTC. It is translated as CASSKGLAGYNEQFF.

This clone was observed at least ten times. Other nucleotide sequences from this sample produce the same CDR3. The chain carries TRBV12-3 or TRBV12-4 and TRBJ2-1, with unresolved D. CDR3 length: 13 residues. Trimming stripped 1 base from V and 7 bases from J, with 8 bases between. The CDR3 DNA follows: TGTGCCAGCAGTTTAGGGTTGCGGAATGAGCAGTTCTTC. It specifies CASSLGLRNEQFF.